This T cell receptor beta chain is from a study of vaccination and CD4 T cells after COVID-19. Germline V gives CDR1 DFQATT, CDR2 SNEGSKA (reference sequence). This CDR3 region has 15 residues. V was clipped by 1 base and J by 0 bases, with 11 bases between them. One entry per CDR3 protein results from TCRdb running MiXCR on the PCR reads. The sample has approximately 14,000 distinct CDR3 sequences, 69% seen once. This TCR derives from a human donor who had recovered from COVID-19. The material sequenced was CD4+ T cells from blood, taken after SARS-CoV-2 vaccination. This chain joins TRBV20-1 and TRBJ2-3; D gene ambiguous. CDR3 in DNA: TGCAGTGCTAGAGCTTTTCGTGCTAGCACAGATACGCAGTATTTT. Its translation is CSARAFRASTDTQYF.